The 13 T cell receptor beta chains given below trace back to one sample, sequenced in a study of cytomegalovirus exposure and HLA in healthy donors. The PCR employed 60 Vbeta primers together with 13 Jbeta primers. Sequencing was performed with immunoSEQ multiplex PCR; in TCRdb, only in-frame clones are kept and a portion is missing. The sample carries 150,000 to 200,000 clones, nearly 80% recorded once. Sequencing was carried out using PBMCs. The receptors shown here come from a man between 35 and 55 years old in good health and CMV-seropositive.

This clone was seen only once. This sequence joins TRBV2 and TRBJ2-2, with D perhaps TRBD2 (6 bases). V lost 6 bases and J 7 bases, leaving 12 bases between the germline ends. This CDR3 comprises 13 residues. Germline V lookup: CDR1 SNHLY, CDR2 FYNNEI. The CDR3: CASRDRENGELFF. The CDR3 DNA reads TGTGCCAGCAGGGATCGGGAGAACGGGGAGCTGTTTTTT.

The chain has TRBV18 and TRBJ2-3; TRBD1 might be the D (6 bases). Trimming pared 3 bases from V and 0 bases from J, leaving 13 bases between. This CDR3 has 16 amino acids. Germline values: CDR1 KGHSH, CDR2 LQKENI. CDR3: CASSPYRDPSTDTQYF. CDR3 nucleotides: TGTGCCAGCTCACCCTACAGGGATCCTAGCACAGATACGCAGTATTTT.

The V gene is TRBV15, the J gene TRBJ2-2; possible D gene TRBD2, 5 bases. The CDR3 has 15 residues. Germline assignment: CDR1 LNHNV and CDR2 YYDKDF (reference sequence). V shed 0 bases and J shed 4 bases, with 9 bases lying between them. CDR3 protein: CATSREGAITGELFF. The CDR3 nucleotides are TGTGCCACCAGCAGAGAGGGAGCTATCACCGGGGAGCTGTTTTTT.

The chain recombines TRBV5-6 with TRBJ2-1, with TRBD1 matching over 7 bases. The V and J ends lost 2 bases and 4 bases, in that order; junction bases with no gene match: 6. Germline lookup yields CDR1 SGHDT and CDR2 YYEEEE. This CDR3 comprises 15 residues. In DNA form, the CDR3 reads TGTGCCAGCAGCTTTAGGGGACAGCGTTACAATGAGCAGTTCTTC. Translation: CASSFRGQRYNEQFF. Complete variable domain (other parts from reference TRBV5-6 and TRBJ2-1): DAGVTQSPTHLIKTRGQQVTLRCSPKSGHDTVSWYQQALGQGPQFIFQYYEEEERQRGNFPDRFSGHQFPNYSSELNVNALLLGDSALYLCASSFRGQRYNEQFFGPGTRLTVL.

This clone turned up a few times. This chain joins TRBV28 and TRBJ1-3, with 7 bases aligning to TRBD1. The length of the CDR3 is 17 residues. With 9 bases clipped from V and 4 bases from J, the junction kept 18 bases outside the gene matches. Germline V gene data show CDR1 as MDHEN and CDR2 as SYDVKM. CDR3: CASEDRSFLSYGNTIYF. The CDR3 bases are TGTGCCAGTGAGGACAGGTCCTTCCTCTCTTACGGAAACACCATATATTTT. Full variable domain (outside the CDR3, taken from reference TRBV28 and TRBJ1-3): DVKVTQSSRYLVKRTGEKVFLECVQDMDHENMFWYRQDPGLGLRLIYFSYDVKMKEKGDIPEGYSVSREKKERFSLILESASTNQTSMYLCASEDRSFLSYGNTIYFGEGSWLTVV.

The chain uses TRBV15 and TRBJ1-4; possibly TRBD1 for D (6 bases). The CDR3 has 16 amino acids. Germline CDR1 LNHNV, CDR2 YYDKDF (reference sequence). The V end lost 0 bases, the J end lost 2 bases, and 10 bases lay between the germline ends. The CDR3 nucleotides read TGTGCCACCAGCAGAGATGGGGGGGCCACTAATGAAAAACTGTTTTTT. Translation gives CATSRDGGATNEKLFF.

The V call is TRBV10-3, the J call TRBJ2-3; 12 bases fit TRBD2. From germline, CDR1 is ENHRY and CDR2 SYGVKD. V gave up 8 bases and J gave up 5 bases; unmatched junction bases: 5. The CDR3 runs to 14 residues. CDR3 sequence reads: CAIQELAGGDTQYF. CDR3 sequence (DNA): TGTGCCATCCAAGAACTAGCGGGAGGAGATACGCAGTATTTT.

The rearrangement uses TRBV29-1 and TRBJ2-1, with D perhaps TRBD2 (5 bases). Germline values: CDR1 SQVTM, CDR2 ANQGSEA. The V end was cut by 6 bases, the J end by 3 bases, with 15 bases between. This CDR3 is built from 14 residues. CDR3 protein: CSVAPPAGYNEQFF. The CDR3 DNA sequence: TGCAGCGTCGCCCCTCCCGCGGGCTACAATGAGCAGTTCTTC.

V usage is TRBV5-4 and J usage is TRBJ2-7, with D possibly being TRBD2 (6 bases). Per germline, CDR1 SGHNT and CDR2 YYREEE (reference sequence). The CDR3 is 15 amino acids. Trimming removed 6 bases from V and 2 bases from J, with 18 bases in between. The DNA of the CDR3 is TGTGCCAGCACCTCAGGCGGGACGGGCCCCTACGAGCAGTACTTC. Its protein is CASTSGGTGPYEQYF.

The genes are TRBV25-1 and TRBJ1-2; D not certain. The germline gives CDR1 MGHDK, CDR2 SYGVNS. The CDR3 runs to 12 residues. V was shortened by 4 bases and J by 3 bases, with 6 bases between the two germline ends. The CDR3: CASSVAYYGYTF. DNA of the CDR3: TGTGCCAGCAGTGTGGCATACTATGGCTACACCTTC.

The genes are TRBV5-1 and TRBJ2-7; maybe TRBD1 (7 bases). Trimming stripped 1 base from V and 5 bases from J, with 16 bases between. Germline values: CDR1 SGHRS, CDR2 YFSETQ. The CDR3 length is 15 residues. The chain's CDR3 is CASSLIESGGHEQYF. CDR3 DNA: TGCGCCAGCAGCTTGATTGAGTCAGGGGGGCACGAGCAGTACTTC.

The genes are TRBV9 and TRBJ2-7, with TRBD1 identical over 10 bases. The V gene's germline CDR1 is SGDLS and CDR2 YYNGEE. This CDR3 spans 15 amino acids. The J segment lost 6 bases and the V segment lost 4 bases, leaving 10 bases of the junction unmatched. In DNA form, the CDR3 reads TGTGCCAGCAGCCCCCGGGACAGGGGATTGGGCGAGCAGTACTTC. It translates to CASSPRDRGLGEQYF. Full variable domain (missing parts from reference TRBV9 and TRBJ2-7): DSGVTQTPKHLITATGQRVTLRCSPRSGDLSVYWYQQSLDQGLQFLIQYYNGEERAKGNILERFSAQQFPDLHSELNLSSLELGDSALYFCASSPRDRGLGEQYFGPGTRLTVT.

This clone was recorded only once. The chain's CDR3 is CASIWAGGQSYTF. The DNA of the CDR3 is TGTGCCAGCATTTGGGCAGGGGGCCAAAGCTACACCTTC. This rearrangement joins TRBV19 to TRBJ1-2; 8 bases map to TRBD1. Trimming removed 9 bases from V and 9 bases from J; junction bases left unmatched: 12. The length of the CDR3 is 13 residues. CDR1 is LNHDA and CDR2 is SQIVND in the germline V gene (reference sequence). The variable domain in full, with the rest retrieved from reference TRBV19 and TRBJ1-2, is DGGITQSPKYLFRKEGQNVTLSCEQNLNHDAMYWYRQDPGQGLRLIYYSQIVNDFQKGDIAEGYSVSREKKESFPLTVTSAQKNPTAFYLCASIWAGGQSYTFGSGTRLTVV.